This T cell receptor beta chain was sequenced during a study of T cell repertoires in ileal Crohn's disease (dated by TCRdb to the late 2010s). Looking at the study overall: The median duration of disease was approximately 7.9 years, and at the time of surgery around 32% of patients were active smokers. All patients had surgery for a complication: stricturing disease in 61% and penetrating disease in about 39%. Endoscopic postoperative recurrence was defined by a Rutgeerts score above i0. The study ran alongside a multicentre cohort designed to identify predictors of early endoscopic recurrence after ileocolonic resection. The TCR repertoire was analysed in over 50 patients with Crohn's disease drawn from a prospective multicentre cohort. Roughly half of the patients were given postoperative therapy, with about 19 on anti-TNF agents and about 11 on thiopurines. A total of roughly 170 mucosal samples from around 50 patients were sequenced, with samples obtained at several locations on the surgical specimen and at postoperative endoscopy. Results and caveats for the whole study, not just this receptor: A significantly higher proportion of clonal expansions was observed in active smokers at surgery than in non-smokers (roughly 24% vs 19%, p=0.02). Mucosal CD4 and CD8 T cells were sorted and sequenced only in a subgroup of patients, whose size was not stated. Higher percentages of high-frequency clones at the time of surgery were linked to endoscopic recurrence, and every patient with clonality above 26.8% (18/57) had recurrence. Compared with CD4 T cells, sorted CD8 T cells held more high-frequency clones, which suggests that the mucosal expansions were mostly CD8.

As to this clone: Its antigen remains undetermined. No base quality values were provided; no much bigger clone lies one nucleotide off.

Adults with ileal or ileocolonic Crohn's disease and an indication for ileocolonic resection were eligible for inclusion. Before DNA extraction, whole ileal mucosal biopsies were kept frozen at -80 degrees C. Genomic DNA was isolated from frozen whole biopsies using a TRizol-based method, and the DNA was quantified with a NanoDrop 2000 spectrophotometer. Around 550 nanograms of biopsy DNA per sample were submitted for commercial TCRB immunosequencing. CDR3 regions were amplified from genomic DNA by Adaptive Biotechnology using a two-step, amplification bias-controlled multiplex PCR. Primers for every V and J gene segment were used in the first PCR, and barcodes and Illumina adapters were added in the second PCR. An Illumina instrument was used to sequence the CDR3 libraries. The original pipeline was this. The analysis drew on both the pipelines supplied by the vendor and custom analysis of the raw data in R/Bioconductor running R version 3.3.0. Clonality, ranging from 0 to 1, was calculated as the inverse of the normalised Shannon entropy of all productive clones. High-frequency clones were defined as the share of the repertoire occupied by the top 100 clones, with only clones passing a 95% confidence test being retained. Repertoire diversity was measured with the Simpson index, and overlap between samples was measured with the Morisita-Horn index. TCRdb carries this immuneACCESS record with in-frame sequences only. Its versions omit some clonotypes, under half of them owing to an unresolved V gene in the studies checked, with the rest unexplained. V, J and clone size are taken as reported in that table, and D and trimming were inferred from the DNA itself. In all, the sample holds over 14,000 clones, and nearly 85% of those were seen once. The ten largest clones represent approximately 5.7% of the sample.

This clonotype was obtained from an adult with Crohn's disease. Sample: ileal tissue.

The DNA reads TGTGCCAGCAGAGGACTTTGGACAGCCTACGAGCAGTACTTC. The resulting protein is CASRGLWTAYEQYF. The sequence joins TRBV2 to TRBJ2-7; a weak D assignment points to TRBD1 (6 bases agree). CDR3 length: 14 amino acids, cysteine to phenylalanine. The entry retains the CDR3 DNA only, 42 bases that are in frame from base 1. From a lookup of the germline V gene, CDR1 and CDR2 are SNHLY and FYNNEI. V is cut by 6 bases and J by 2 bases, and the space between the germline ends is 14 bases.